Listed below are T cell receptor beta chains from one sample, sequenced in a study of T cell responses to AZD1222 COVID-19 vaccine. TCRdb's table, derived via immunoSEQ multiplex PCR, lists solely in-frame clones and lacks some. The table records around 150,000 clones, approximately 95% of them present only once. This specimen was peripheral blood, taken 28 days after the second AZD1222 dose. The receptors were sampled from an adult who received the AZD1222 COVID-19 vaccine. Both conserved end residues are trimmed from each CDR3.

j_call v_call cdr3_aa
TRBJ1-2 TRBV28 ASIGGDPSNYGYT
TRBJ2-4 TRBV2 ASSVETPYIQY
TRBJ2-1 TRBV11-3 ASSSSPVGDEQF
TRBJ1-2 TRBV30 AWHASGNLGYGYT
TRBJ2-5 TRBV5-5 ASSPGLPQETQY
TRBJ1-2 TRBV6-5 ASAAGTANLLGYT
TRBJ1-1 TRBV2 ASSSTGTGLSTEAF
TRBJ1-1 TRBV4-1 ASSLRQGRTEAF
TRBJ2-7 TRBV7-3 ASSILAGSSYEQY
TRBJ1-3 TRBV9 ASSVGTRQLYSGNTIY
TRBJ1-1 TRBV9 ASSVQGGGTEAF
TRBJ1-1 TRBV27 ASSLRTSRYSEAF
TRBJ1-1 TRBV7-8 ASSLGHFSEAF
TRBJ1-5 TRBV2 ASRRDTNQPQH
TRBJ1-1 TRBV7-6 ASSLRVGPNTEAF
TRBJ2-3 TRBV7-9 ASSSGTALPDTQY
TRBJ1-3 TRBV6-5 ASSSGQTGNTIY
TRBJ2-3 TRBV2 ASGTSGGAVSSTDTQY
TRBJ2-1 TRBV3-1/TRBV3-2 ASRLAGGDEQF
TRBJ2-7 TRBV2 ASSGVGHYEQY
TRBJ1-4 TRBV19 ASSRSHEKLF
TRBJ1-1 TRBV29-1 SAGTGTNTEAF
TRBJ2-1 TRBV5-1 ASSSRTTLRDRRFNEQF
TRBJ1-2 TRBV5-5 ASSLAPGNGYT